A single sample gave rise to the 16 T cell receptor beta chains below, sequenced in a study of T cell responses to AZD1222 COVID-19 vaccine. Sequenced by immunoSEQ multiplex PCR; TCRdb stores in-frame clones only, minus some. The sample consists of some 140,000 clones, over 85% of them appearing once. The sequencing used peripheral blood, collected 28 days after the second AZD1222 dose. The receptors originated from an adult who received the AZD1222 COVID-19 vaccine.

The rearrangement joins TRBV6-6 to TRBJ1-4, with 9 bases matching TRBD1. This CDR3 has 13 amino acids. The ends lost 10 bases at V and 5 bases at J; junction bases unmatched: 5. Per germline, CDR1 MNHNY and CDR2 SVGAGI (reference sequence). The CDR3 protein is CATGTGRNEKLFF. CDR3 bases: TGTGCCACGGGGACAGGGCGAAATGAAAAACTGTTTTTT.

V usage is TRBV10-3 and J usage is TRBJ1-1; D unresolved. The CDR3 runs 15 residues. The germline CDR1 and CDR2 sequences are ENHRY and SYGVKD. Trimming took 7 bases from V and 0 from J, leaving 15 bases between them. This CDR3 is CAITQNGVMNTEAFF. In nucleotides, the CDR3 is TGTGCCATCACCCAGAACGGGGTAATGAACACTGAAGCTTTCTTT.

In this sample, this clone turned up a few times. CDR3 sequence reads: CASSLSHARGTEAFF. Written as DNA, the CDR3 is TGTGCCAGCAGCTTAAGCCACGCAAGGGGAACTGAAGCTTTCTTT. The chain couples TRBV7-3 to TRBJ1-1, with D maybe TRBD1 (5 bases). In germline, CDR1 is SGHTA, CDR2 FQGTGA. This CDR3 is 15 amino acids long. Trimming shortened V by 1 base and J by 5 bases, and 14 bases separated the two germline ends.

In DNA, the CDR3 is TGTGCCAGCAGCTCGGACCGTCTTGGAGCGGGGGGGTACAATGAGCAGTTCTTC. Translation: CASSSDRLGAGGYNEQFF. The J gene is TRBJ2-1, the V gene TRBV11-2, with 10 positions matching TRBD2. Germline CDR1 and CDR2: SGHAT and FQNNGV. J gave up 4 bases and V 4 bases, and 13 bases lay outside the gene matches. CDR3 length: 18 amino acids.

The V call is TRBV14, the J call TRBJ2-5; 11 bases align to TRBD1. This CDR3 region has 15 residues. V shed 3 bases, J shed 4 bases, and the junction held 4 bases outside the gene matches. Per the germline V gene, CDR1 is SGHDN and CDR2 is FVKESK. In nucleotides, the CDR3 is TGTGCCAGCAGCCACGCCGGGACAGGGGGAGAGACCCAGTACTTC. This gives the protein CASSHAGTGGETQYF. The whole variable domain, remainder taken from reference TRBV14 and TRBJ2-5, is EAGVTQFPSHSVIEKGQTVTLRCDPISGHDNLYWYRRVMGKEIKFLLHFVKESKQDESGMPNNRFLAERTGGTYSTLKVQPAELEDSGVYFCASSHAGTGGETQYFGPGTRLLVL.

The CDR3 reads CASSFRGTTYGYTF. CDR3 coding DNA: TGTGCCAGCAGCTTCAGAGGGACAACCTATGGCTACACCTTC. This chain connects TRBV7-9 to TRBJ1-2; maybe TRBD1 (6 bases). Looked up from germline, CDR1 is SEHNR and CDR2 is FQNEAQ (reference sequence). V lost 3 bases and J 4 bases, leaving 12 bases between the germline ends. This CDR3 is built from 14 residues.

This chain connects TRBV7-9 to TRBJ1-4; D possibly corresponds to TRBD1 (5 bases). Trimming removed 3 bases from V and 5 bases from J, with 16 bases in between. This CDR3 has 16 amino acids. Germline values: CDR1 SEHNR, CDR2 FQNEAQ (reference sequence). Here the CDR3 reads CASSFGGTVGNEKLFF. The CDR3 DNA follows: TGTGCCAGCAGCTTCGGGGGGACGGTGGGGAATGAAAAACTGTTTTTT.

This clone was recorded only once. The chain combines TRBV21-1 with TRBJ1-1. TRBV21-1 is a pseudogene segment. The CDR3 sequence is 11 residues long. The CDR3 DNA sequence: TGTGCCACCCATTTCTACACTGAAGCTTTCTTT. This gives the protein CATHFYTEAFF.

Only one count was recorded for this clone. The J gene is TRBJ1-2, the V gene TRBV5-1, with 8 bases that match TRBD1. Germline V CDR1 and CDR2: SGHRS, YFSETQ. V was pared by 4 bases and J by 6 bases, with 8 bases of the junction left unmatched. The CDR3 has 14 residues. The DNA for the CDR3 is TGCGCCAGCAGCCCCGACAGGGGTCGGGATGGCTACACCTTC. Its translation: CASSPDRGRDGYTF.

The chain combines TRBV29-1 with TRBJ1-1; D gene unclear. Germline V gene data show CDR1 as SQVTM and CDR2 as ANQGSEA. Trimming pared 5 bases from V and 3 bases from J, leaving 16 bases between. The CDR3 is 14 amino acids. CDR3 in amino acids: CSVQDEVWDTEAFF. For the CDR3, the DNA is TGCAGCGTTCAGGACGAAGTTTGGGACACTGAAGCTTTCTTT. Looking up the rest from reference TRBV29-1 and TRBJ1-1 gives the full variable domain: SAVISQKPSRDICQRGTSLTIQCQVDSQVTMMFWYRQQPGQSLTLIATANQGSEATYESGFVIDKFPISRPNLTFSTLTVSNMSPEDSSIYLCSVQDEVWDTEAFFGQGTRLTVV.

The rearrangement links TRBV19 to TRBJ1-5, with D hard to call. V was shortened by 5 bases and J by 4 bases, with 9 bases between the two germline ends. From germline, CDR1 is LNHDA and CDR2 SQIVND (reference sequence). CDR3 length equals 13 residues. Here the CDR3 reads CASSPSYNQPQHF. The CDR3 DNA reads TGTGCCAGTAGTCCTTCCTATAATCAGCCCCAGCATTTT. Together with reference TRBV19 and TRBJ1-5, the CDR3 gives the full variable domain: DGGITQSPKYLFRKEGQNVTLSCEQNLNHDAMYWYRQDPGQGLRLIYYSQIVNDFQKGDIAEGYSVSREKKESFPLTVTSAQKNPTAFYLCASSPSYNQPQHFGDGTRLSIL.

The chain employs TRBV11-1 and TRBJ1-1; tentatively, D is TRBD1 (6 bases). In germline, CDR1 is SGHAT, CDR2 FQDESV (reference sequence). Trimming took off 4 bases at V and 1 base at J, with 10 bases between the two ends. This CDR3 has 14 amino acids. The CDR3 DNA reads as TGTGCCAGCAGCTCCCAACAGGGGAACACTGAAGCTTTCTTT. This translates into CASSSQQGNTEAFF.

This clone is a singleton in its sample. This rearrangement joins TRBV7-6 to TRBJ1-2; D might be TRBD1 (5 bases). The germline CDR1 and CDR2 sequences are SGHVS and FNYEAQ. The CDR3 sequence is 16 residues long. V was pared by 5 bases and J by 8 bases, with 24 bases between. The CDR3 is CASSLTPGGGALGYTF. Here the CDR3 DNA reads TGTGCCAGCAGCCTAACCCCCGGGGGAGGGGCTTTAGGCTACACCTTC.

This chain connects TRBV4-3 to TRBJ1-2; D gene uncertain. Germline V lookup: CDR1 LGHNA, CDR2 YSLEER. The CDR3 is 14 amino acids. V lost 0 bases to trimming and J lost 1 base, with 6 bases between them. CDR3 region: CASSQDSSNYGYTF. In DNA, the CDR3 is TGCGCCAGCAGCCAAGATAGCAGTAACTATGGCTACACCTTC.

The chain recombines TRBV11-3 with TRBJ1-5; 10 nucleotides agree with TRBD1. This CDR3 is built from 15 residues. Germline CDR1 reads SGHNT; CDR2 reads YENEEA. Trimming removed 5 bases from V and 6 bases from J; junction bases left unmatched: 7. The CDR3 spells CASSQGQGEGQPQHF. The CDR3 nucleotides are TGTGCCAGCAGCCAAGGACAGGGGGAAGGTCAGCCCCAGCATTTT.

The V and J genes are TRBV7-8 and TRBJ2-1, with 8 bases aligning to TRBD2. Germline V gene data show CDR1 as SGHVS and CDR2 as FQNEAQ. V was clipped by 1 base and J by 7 bases; unmatched bases: 6. The CDR3 length is 15 residues. The CDR3 spells CASSLERGGRNEQFF. In DNA, the CDR3 is TGTGCCAGCAGCTTAGAACGGGGGGGCAGGAATGAGCAGTTCTTC.